This entry lists 31 T cell receptor beta chains sequenced from one sample in a study of CD8+ T cells in alopecia areata. Isolated RNA was reverse transcribed into cDNA used as the sequencing template. The repertoire was sequenced with immunoSEQ multiplex PCR; TCRdb's copy has only in-frame clones and lacks some. Counted here are about 180,000 clones, about 47% occurring once; the ten biggest clones make up about 9.5%. Treatment reported: oral pan-JAK inhibitor, 5-10 mg twice daily. Sequences were derived from CD8+ T cells sorted from blood, sampled around week 52, from a patient treated with tofacitinib. All receptors come from a human donor with alopecia areata.

The gene calls are TRBV30 and TRBJ1-5; TRBD1 agrees at 7 bases. The CDR3 spans 16 residues. The germline V gene encodes CDR1 GTSNPN and CDR2 SVGIG (reference sequence). V was clipped by 5 bases and J by 4 bases; unmatched bases: 14. CDR3 residues: CAWEARGRVGNQPQHF. Written as DNA, the CDR3 is TGTGCCTGGGAGGCTAGGGGGCGGGTGGGAAATCAGCCCCAGCATTTT.

The J gene is TRBJ2-7, the V gene TRBV29-1; the match to TRBD1 covers 8 bases. The CDR3 is 13 residues long. Per germline, CDR1 SQVTM and CDR2 ANQGSEA. V was pared by 6 bases and J by 2 bases, with 6 bases of the junction left unmatched. The chain's CDR3 is CSVLTGDTYEQYF. For the CDR3, the DNA is TGCAGCGTCCTGACAGGGGATACCTACGAGCAGTACTTC.

The chain carries TRBV15 and TRBJ2-3; 7 bases are a match to TRBD2. V shed 5 bases and J 2 bases; nucleotides not matched to a gene: 13. The CDR3 has 17 residues. CDR1 is LNHNV, CDR2 YYDKDF, per germline (reference sequence). CDR3: CATSGQRAGESTDTQYF. CDR3 DNA sequence: TGTGCCACCAGCGGTCAGAGGGCGGGGGAGTCCACAGATACGCAGTATTTT.

V and J are TRBV9 and TRBJ2-6, with D hard to call. Germline values: CDR1 SGDLS, CDR2 YYNGEE. V shed 0 bases and J shed 1 base, with 5 bases lying between them. This CDR3 contains 15 residues. CDR3 sequence reads: CASSVDGSGANVLTF. The CDR3 DNA sequence: TGTGCCAGCAGCGTAGACGGGTCTGGGGCCAACGTCCTGACTTTC.

This clone was detected a few times. The rearrangement links TRBV5-4 to TRBJ2-7, with a possible D match to TRBD2 (6 bases). Germline CDR1 is SGHNT and CDR2 is YYREEE (reference sequence). This CDR3 spans 14 amino acids. V lost 4 bases and J 1 base, leaving 12 bases between the germline ends. The CDR3 loop reads CASSQRGRSYEQYF. CDR3 DNA sequence: TGTGCCAGCAGCCAACGAGGGAGGTCCTACGAGCAGTACTTC. Complete variable domain (other parts from reference TRBV5-4 and TRBJ2-7): ETGVTQSPTHLIKTRGQQVTLRCSSQSGHNTVSWYQQALGQGPQFIFQYYREEENGRGNFPPRFSGLQFPNYSSELNVNALELDDSALYLCASSQRGRSYEQYFGPGTRLTVT.

Details on this clone: Different DNA sequences within this sample yield the same CDR3. The chain recombines TRBV5-1 with TRBJ1-5, with TRBD1 as a possible D gene (6 bases). The germline CDR1 and CDR2 sequences are SGHRS and YFSETQ. The CDR3 spans 14 residues. V lost 0 bases and J 6 bases, leaving 10 bases between the germline ends. The DNA of the CDR3 is TGCGCCAGCAGCTTGGAAGGGGGGATTCAGCCCCAGCATTTT. Translating gives CASSLEGGIQPQHF.

This clone was seen only a few times. This sequence joins TRBV27 and TRBJ2-6; 8 bases are shared with TRBD1. Germline-derived CDR1 and CDR2 are MNHEY and SMNVEV (reference sequence). V lost 6 bases and J lost 2; bases outside the gene matches: 0. The CDR3 extends over 14 amino acids. CDR3 in DNA: TGTGCCAGCAGGACAGGGGCTGGGGCCAACGTCCTGACTTTC. Its protein is CASRTGAGANVLTF.

This clone appeared a few times. CDR3 amino acids: CASSILGQGPYEQYF. CDR3 DNA sequence: TGTGCCAGCAGTATATTGGGACAGGGTCCCTACGAGCAGTACTTC. The genes are TRBV27 and TRBJ2-7, with 9 bases that match TRBD1. J was trimmed by 2 bases and V by 5 bases; bases with no gene match: 7. Germline V CDR1 and CDR2: MNHEY, SMNVEV (reference sequence). This CDR3 is 15 amino acids long.

The chain combines TRBV29-1 with TRBJ2-1; no firm D call. This CDR3 is 10 amino acids long. Trimming shortened V by 7 bases and J by 5 bases, and 6 bases separated the two germline ends. From germline, CDR1 is SQVTM and CDR2 ANQGSEA. The CDR3 loop reads CSGVDNEQFF. The CDR3 DNA reads as TGCAGCGGGGTCGACAATGAGCAGTTCTTC.

The rearrangement joins TRBV6-5 to TRBJ2-7; the D is unclear. The CDR3 length is 12 residues. Deletions cut 2 bases from V and 2 bases from J, with 4 bases between. CDR1 and CDR2 from the germline V gene are MNHEY and SVGAGI. The CDR3 reads CASSYGTYEQYF. The CDR3 nucleotides are TGTGCCAGCAGTTACGGGACCTACGAGCAGTACTTC.

J is TRBJ2-1 and V is TRBV13; no definite D call. Germline CDR1 reads PRHDT; CDR2 reads FYEKMQ (reference sequence). The V end lost 4 bases, the J end lost 7 bases, and 11 bases lay between the germline ends. CDR3 length: 13 residues. CDR3 DNA sequence: TGTGCCAGCAGCTCTTTAAGCCCTAATGAGCAGTTCTTC. Its protein is CASSSLSPNEQFF.

This clone was seen a few times. This chain links TRBV27 with TRBJ2-7; maybe TRBD1 (5 bases). The CDR3 has 13 residues. Per germline, CDR1 MNHEY and CDR2 SMNVEV (reference sequence). Trimming removed 5 bases from V and 8 bases from J, with 16 bases in between. CDR3 residues: CASSTPPGLKQYF. DNA for the CDR3: TGTGCCAGCAGTACCCCCCCAGGGCTGAAGCAGTACTTC.

This clone was observed a few times. The rearrangement joins TRBV29-1 to TRBJ2-1, with TRBD1 as a possible D gene (6 bases). CDR1 and CDR2 from the germline V gene are SQVTM and ANQGSEA. Trimming cost V 0 bases and J 8 bases, with 14 bases left between them. This CDR3 is 14 amino acids long. CDR3 sequence (DNA): TGCAGCGTTGAAGATCGGGACACAGACTATGAGCAGTTCTTC. As protein: CSVEDRDTDYEQFF.

CDR3 residues: CASSSSTGSSYEQYF. The DNA of the CDR3 is TGTGCCAGCAGCTCGTCGACAGGGAGCTCCTACGAGCAGTACTTC. The gene calls are TRBV7-2 and TRBJ2-7, with 7 positions matching TRBD1. CDR1 and CDR2 (germline): SGHTA, FQGNSA. The CDR3 loop spans 15 amino acids. The V gene end was trimmed by 4 bases and the J gene end by 0 bases; junction bases not matched to a gene: 6.

The chain links TRBV27 to TRBJ2-7; 9 bases are a match to TRBD2. V lost 5 bases to trimming and J lost 1 base; unmatched junction nucleotides: 6. This CDR3 is built from 15 residues. Germline-derived CDR1 and CDR2 are MNHEY and SMNVEV (reference sequence). The CDR3 loop is CASSPLAGRSYEQYF. The CDR3, as DNA: TGTGCCAGCAGTCCGCTAGCGGGAAGATCCTACGAGCAGTACTTC.

As regards this clone: Mismatch with germline at one junction end may stem from a read error. The chain joins TRBV7-8 to TRBJ2-3, with unresolved D. Germline V gives CDR1 SGHVS, CDR2 FQNEAQ. CDR3 size: 14 residues. The CDR3 protein is CASTVTRSRDTQYF. CDR3 DNA: TGTGCCAGCACCGTGACGCGAAGCAGAGATACGCAGTATTTT. The full variable domain, with the rest looked up from reference TRBV7-8 and TRBJ2-3, is GAGVSQSPRYKVAKRGQDVALRCDPISGHVSLFWYQQALGQGPEFLTYFQNEAQLDKSGLPSDRFFAERPEGSVSTLKIQRTQQEDSAVYLCASTVTRSRDTQYFGPGTRLTVL.

This chain connects TRBV10-3 to TRBJ2-7; a weak D match, TRBD2 (7 bases). This CDR3 is 14 amino acids long. Trimming shortened V by 4 bases and J by 2 bases, and 12 bases separated the two germline ends. Germline loops: CDR1 ENHRY, CDR2 SYGVKD. The CDR3 coding sequence is TGTGCCATCAGTGCGAGGGGGGGGACCTACGAGCAGTACTTC. Protein: CAISARGGTYEQYF.

The gene calls are TRBV6-5 and TRBJ2-1; 11 bases align to TRBD2. J lost 2 bases, V lost 4 bases, and 4 bases had no gene match. Germline CDR1 MNHEY, CDR2 SVGAGI. CDR3 length: 16 residues. The CDR3 DNA sequence: TGTGCCAGCAGTTTAGCGGGGGGGCCGACCTACAATGAGCAGTTCTTC. Its protein is CASSLAGGPTYNEQFF.

This chain joins TRBV15 and TRBJ1-1; perhaps TRBD1 as D (5 bases). The CDR3 contains 16 residues. The germline V gene has CDR1 LNHNV and CDR2 YYDKDF (reference sequence). V gave up 0 bases and J gave up 1 base, with 12 bases separating them. The CDR3 here is CATSRDLPGSNTEAFF. DNA of the CDR3: TGTGCCACCAGCAGAGATCTCCCAGGGTCGAACACTGAAGCTTTCTTT.

The rearrangement joins TRBV6-6 to TRBJ1-2; D possibly corresponds to TRBD1 (6 bases). The ends were cut back, 7 bases at V and 6 bases at J, with 15 bases in the middle. The CDR3 sequence is 13 residues long. Germline lookup yields CDR1 MNHNY and CDR2 SVGAGI (reference sequence). The DNA of the CDR3 is TGTGCCAGCACCTCGGACAGACTACATGGCTACACCTTC. It encodes CASTSDRLHGYTF.

The chain joins TRBV7-9 to TRBJ1-1, with a possible D match to TRBD1 (6 bases). Germline loops: CDR1 SEHNR, CDR2 FQNEAQ (reference sequence). This CDR3 is built from 15 residues. The V gene lost 5 bases and the J gene lost 5 bases, with 18 bases spanning the gap. CDR3 protein: CASSPEGGGWTEAFF. In nucleotides, the CDR3 is TGTGCCAGCAGCCCGGAAGGGGGGGGATGGACTGAAGCTTTCTTT.

The rearrangement uses TRBV27 and TRBJ1-1; D remains ambiguous. Trimming took off 4 bases at V and 1 base at J, with 16 bases between the two ends. CDR1 and CDR2 from the germline V gene are MNHEY and SMNVEV (reference sequence). The CDR3 length is 16 residues. The DNA for the CDR3 is TGTGCCAGCAGTTCTGCGGGGTTAAGGTGGAACACTGAAGCTTTCTTT. Its protein is CASSSAGLRWNTEAFF.

The V call is TRBV27, the J call TRBJ2-5; 8 bases agree with TRBD1. The CDR3 has 14 amino acids. Unmatched junction bases numbered 3, after V lost 5 bases and J lost 1 base. Germline CDR1 MNHEY, CDR2 SMNVEV (reference sequence). The CDR3 region has the DNA TGTGCCAGCAGTGTCACAGGGGGCCAAGAGACCCAGTACTTC. It yields the protein CASSVTGGQETQYF.

On this clone: The germline gene is not matched at one end of the junction; a read error may be the cause. The chain combines TRBV5-1 with TRBJ2-3, with 9 bases matching TRBD2. The germline V gene encodes CDR1 SGHRS and CDR2 YFSETQ. The CDR3 runs to 15 residues. CDR3 amino acids: CASSFRGTSKDTQYF. CDR3 DNA sequence: TGCGCCAGCAGTTTCCGGGGGACTAGCAAAGATACGCAGTATTTT.

The chain uses TRBV29-1 and TRBJ1-2; D is perhaps TRBD1 (5 bases). This CDR3 has 12 amino acids. Germline V gives CDR1 SQVTM, CDR2 ANQGSEA. Trimming pared 4 bases from V and 3 bases from J, leaving 9 bases between. CDR3 sequence (DNA): TGCAGCGTTGGCGGGACGGACTATGGCTACACCTTC. Protein: CSVGGTDYGYTF.

The CDR3 DNA reads TGCAGCGCTCGGGGCGGGGGAGGTAGCTATGGCTACACCTTC. Protein sequence: CSARGGGGSYGYTF. This chain connects TRBV29-1 to TRBJ1-2; TRBD1 might be the D (5 bases). V was shortened by 7 bases and J by 4 bases, with 19 bases between the two germline ends. CDR3 length equals 14 residues. CDR1 and CDR2 from the germline V gene are SQVTM and ANQGSEA.

The rearrangement uses TRBV7-2 and TRBJ2-5; tentatively, D is TRBD2 (6 bases). Trimming took 0 bases from V and 4 from J, leaving 9 bases between them. This CDR3 region has 14 residues. Germline CDR1 and CDR2: SGHTA and FQGNSA. CDR3 coding DNA: TGTGCCAGCAGCTTAGCGTGGGGAGGAGAGACCCAGTACTTC. Translation gives CASSLAWGGETQYF.

The chain links TRBV30 to TRBJ2-1, with D maybe TRBD1 (6 bases). Germline lookup yields CDR1 GTSNPN and CDR2 SVGIG (reference sequence). Trimming took 0 bases from V and 6 from J, leaving 21 bases between them. CDR3 length: 17 amino acids. CDR3 sequence (DNA): TGTGCCTGGAGTGTACAGTTGGGCAGGGGCAGGGGCAATGAGCAGTTCTTC. Residues: CAWSVQLGRGRGNEQFF.

The chain links TRBV27 to TRBJ2-5; 8 bases are a match to TRBD1. The V gene's germline CDR1 is MNHEY and CDR2 SMNVEV (reference sequence). After removal of 4 bases from V and 2 bases from J, the junction contained 3 bases not matched to a gene. This CDR3 is built from 14 residues. The CDR3 loop reads CASSWTGFQETQYF. The CDR3 DNA follows: TGTGCCAGCAGTTGGACAGGGTTTCAAGAGACCCAGTACTTC.

The chain carries TRBV4-1 and TRBJ2-7; the D is unclear. CDR1 is MGHRA, CDR2 YSYEKL, per germline. The CDR3 covers 15 residues. V was clipped by 0 bases and J by 0 bases, with 9 bases between them. The CDR3 spells CASSQDPASSYEQYF. CDR3 bases: TGCGCCAGCAGCCAAGATCCGGCCAGCTCCTACGAGCAGTACTTC.

This clone was seen at least ten times. This chain joins TRBV6-1 and TRBJ2-3; D is undetermined. Germline V gives CDR1 MNHNS, CDR2 SASEGT. The germline V and J ends were trimmed by 2 bases and 4 bases, with 10 bases remaining between them. CDR3 length: 14 amino acids. The CDR3 DNA reads TGTGCCAGCAGTGAAAACCGCGGCGCAGATACGCAGTATTTT. Amino acids: CASSENRGADTQYF.